The entry that follows covers one T cell receptor (beta chain) sequence. The antigen it binds to is not known. No base quality values were provided; no much bigger clone lies one nucleotide off. This sample is part of a study of shared clonotypes between healthy human individuals (dated by TCRdb to 2020 to 2022). General notes on the study: The cohort comprised two women and a few men aged 18 to 49 years. For each donor, CD4 naive and CD4 memory were each run on three plates, CD8 naive on two plates, and CD8 memory on one plate. The study deeply sequenced blood TCR repertoires of five healthy adults to estimate repertoire size and the extent of clonotype sharing between individuals. To increase sequencing depth and limit assay-specific biases, TCR repertoire library preparation and sequencing were carried out by different laboratories using diverse techniques. Leukapheresis yielded between about 0.85 and 9.5 billion PBMCs per donor. Findings and caveats that apply to the study as a whole: The genetic and exposure-history diversity represented was limited by the small number of donors. When a few donors were compared, the shared fraction of clonotypes was roughly 4.8% for naive CD4, roughly 3.4% for naive CD8, 2% to 2.5% for memory CD4, and around 0.37% for memory CD8. Larger estimated clonotype richness was generally found for naive subsets than for memory subsets. Pairwise subsampling indicated that sequencing depth was expected to affect the degree of clonotype sharing among donors. Rarefaction of sorted-subset datasets indicated incomplete sequencing despite the large sequencing depth. Compared with non-shared clonotypes, clonotypes shared by all four sorted-subset donors had higher generation probabilities. Only blood was sampled, and tissue TCR repertoires likely differ from those in blood.

The donors were healthy, HIV-negative adults who had no recently reported acute infections or vaccinations. All donors were Caucasian adults living in Nashville, Tennessee, USA. CD4+ T cells were enriched by magnetic negative selection, after which naive cells were positively selected on CD45RA and the negative fraction was taken as the memory subset. Blood was collected by leukapheresis, and PBMCs were isolated by Ficoll-Histopaque density gradient centrifugation and then cryopreserved in liquid nitrogen vapor phase. Purity and quantity of every magnetically sorted T cell population were checked by analytical flow cytometry. Each sorted fraction had its genomic DNA isolated and then quantified by UV absorbance on a Nanodrop 2000c. The germline V and J ends show losses of 11 bases and 7 bases respectively, and no gene match explains 10 bases of the junction. CDR1 and CDR2 are read off the germline V gene as MDHEN and SYDVKM. Its CDR3 holds 14 amino acids, cysteine through phenylalanine. The retained sequence is limited to the CDR3, 42 bases, with the frame set at the first base.

TCR CDR3 regions were amplified from genomic DNA by multiplex PCR using the deep immunoSEQ assay. For each cell subset, the extracted genomic DNA was distributed evenly across all wells of several immunoSEQ 96-well plates, and each plate served as one replicate. Each replicate PCR for sorted subsets received roughly 200 ng genomic DNA, equal to about 30,000 T cell genomes. Purified libraries were measured with a Qubit 3.0 fluorometer, size-checked on a Bioanalyzer 2100, and measured again with the KAPA Library Quantification kit. Every immunoSEQ 96-well plate was sequenced on a separate single-read 150-cycle Illumina NextSeq 550 flow cell. On the authors' methods: The immunoSEQ output contained only junctional sequences without quality scores, so filtering could not match that applied to full-length reads. Sequences were annotated with PyIR, a Python wrapper for IgBLAST v1.9, using IMGT germline references to assign V/J genes and CDR3. Reads were removed for weak V/J assignments (E-value above 1e-6), missing CDR3, stop codons, out-of-frame junctions, or ambiguous translated residues. V3J clonotypes were defined by identical inferred V gene, J gene, and CDR3 amino acid sequence. Percentage overlap between repertoires was computed as shared unique clonotypes divided by the size of the smaller repertoire. Repertoire richness was assessed with RTK rarefaction, the Chao1 estimator, and Recon v2.1 estimates of unobserved clonotypes. OLGA was used to compute generation probabilities for all TCRbeta clonotypes that the gDNA method yielded from a handful of donors. TCRdb's version of the immuneACCESS table is confined to in-frame rearrangements and falls short of the full clone set. An unresolved V gene accounts for under half of the shortfall where checked; the remainder is of unknown origin. D and trimming come from the DNA, and the V and J calls and clone size come from that table. Within this sample are over 850,000 clones, with about 80% of them counted one time only. The top ten constitute about 0.52% of the sample.

The rearrangement combines TRBV28 with TRBJ2-1, with TRBD1 identical over 11 junction bases. The material sequenced was memory CD4+ T cells from PBMCs. What the cell subset or site label conveys for this sample: CD45RA-negative fraction. The origin of this receptor is a man between 18 and 35 years old in good health. Some clones in this sample may be carry-over from other donors' samples. The CDR3 corresponds to CAAPPGQGVNEQFF. The sequenced DNA is TGTGCCGCCCCTCCGGGACAGGGGGTTAATGAGCAGTTCTTC.